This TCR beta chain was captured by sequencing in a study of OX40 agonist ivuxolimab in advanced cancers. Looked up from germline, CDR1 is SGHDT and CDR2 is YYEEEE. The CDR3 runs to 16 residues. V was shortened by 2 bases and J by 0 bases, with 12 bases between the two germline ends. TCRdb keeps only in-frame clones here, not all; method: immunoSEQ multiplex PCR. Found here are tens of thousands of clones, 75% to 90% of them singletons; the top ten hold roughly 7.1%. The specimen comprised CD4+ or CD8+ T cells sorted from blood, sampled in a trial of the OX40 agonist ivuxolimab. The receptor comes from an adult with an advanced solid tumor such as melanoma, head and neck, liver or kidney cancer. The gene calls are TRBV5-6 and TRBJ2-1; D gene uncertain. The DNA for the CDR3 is TGTGCCAGCAGCTTCCTGACGAGGAGCTCCTACAATGAGCAGTTCTTC. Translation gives CASSFLTRSSYNEQFF. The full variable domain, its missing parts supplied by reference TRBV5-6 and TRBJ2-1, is DAGVTQSPTHLIKTRGQQVTLRCSPKSGHDTVSWYQQALGQGPQFIFQYYEEEERQRGNFPDRFSGHQFPNYSSELNVNALLLGDSALYLCASSFLTRSSYNEQFFGPGTRLTVL.